Listed below are T cell receptor beta chains from one sample, sequenced in a study of cytomegalovirus exposure and HLA in healthy donors. Assay: immunoSEQ multiplex PCR; the TCRdb copy retains only in-frame clones and omits some. The table lists 120,000 or so clones, around 72% of them singletons, with 9% to 9.5% in the top ten. The sequenced sample consisted of PBMCs. The source is a woman in her forties or fifties in good health and CMV-seropositive. Both conserved end residues are part of each CDR3. D genes are given only for firm matches. A clone size is listed for some rows: how often the clone was seen (once, few, many), or a class if it is expanded.

TRBD1	TRBJ2-7	.	TRBV11-3	TGTGCCAGCAGCTTAGCCCCCAGGGGGACGCAGTACTTC	CASSLAPRGTQYF
TRBD1	TRBJ2-2	many	TRBV4-2	TGTGCCAGCAGCCAACGCACAGGGGAGAACACCGGGGAGCTGTTTTTT	CASSQRTGENTGELFF
.	TRBJ1-5	few	TRBV2	TGTGCCAGCAGCGTCACAGCTCCGAGCAATCAGCCCCAGCATTTT	CASSVTAPSNQPQHF
.	TRBJ2-1	.	TRBV11-2	TGTGCCAGCAGCCGCCCCCTCCGTGGTACATTCTTC	CASSRPLRGTFF
.	TRBJ1-4	.	TRBV5-1	TGCGCCAGCAGCTTGGGGTTCGGTGAAAAACTGTTTTTT	CASSLGFGEKLFF
.	TRBJ2-7	.	TRBV7-9	TGTGCCAGCAGCCGGGATTCTACTCTATACGAGCAGTACTTC	CASSRDSTLYEQYF
TRBD2	TRBJ2-1	.	TRBV5-1	TGCGCCAGCAGTACTAGCGGCTCCTACAATGAGCAGTTCTTC	CASSTSGSYNEQFF
TRBD2	TRBJ2-3	.	TRBV7-8	TGTGCCAGCAGCTTAGGGACTAGCGGGAGGGGAGATACGCAGTATTTT	CASSLGTSGRGDTQYF
TRBD2	TRBJ2-3	.	TRBV5-1	TGCGCCAGCAGCTTATCTCTAGCGGGTAGCACAGATACGCAGTATTTT	CASSLSLAGSTDTQYF
TRBD2	TRBJ2-3	.	TRBV6-5	TGTGCCAGCAGTTACTCCCGGACTAGCGGGAGAATGTATTTT	CASSYSRTSGRMYF
.	TRBJ2-3	.	TRBV6-6	TGTGCCAGCAGTTACTCCGGCACAGATACGCAGTATTTT	CASSYSGTDTQYF
.	TRBJ2-7	.	TRBV19	TGTGCCAGTAGTCAAGCCCTGTCTAACTCCTACGAGCAGTACTTC	CASSQALSNSYEQYF
.	TRBJ1-3	once	TRBV27	TGTGCCAGCAGTCCCGGACTGATTGGAAACACCATATATTTT	CASSPGLIGNTIYF
TRBD1	TRBJ1-2	.	TRBV4-2	TGTGCCAGCAGCCTAACAGGGGGCGGTGGCTACACCTTC	CASSLTGGGGYTF
.	TRBJ1-1	.	TRBV6-5	TGTGCCACCCTGGCCGGGTGGACTGAAGCTTTCTTT	CATLAGWTEAFF
TRBD1	TRBJ2-7	few	TRBV29-1	TGCAGCGTTGGTCAGGGACAGGGCAAGCAGTACTTC	CSVGQGQGKQYF
.	TRBJ1-3	few	TRBV2	TGTGCCAGCAGTGTTTATGGAGGGTCTGGAAACACCATATATTTT	CASSVYGGSGNTIYF
.	TRBJ2-7	few	TRBV7-2	TGTGCCAGCAGCTTTGGCAGGACCTACGAGCAGTACTTC	CASSFGRTYEQYF
TRBD1	TRBJ2-4	few	TRBV5-4	TGTGCCAGCAGCTTGGGGACAGGGGACAAAAACATTCAGTACTTC	CASSLGTGDKNIQYF
.	TRBJ2-2	.	TRBV5-1	TGCGCCAGCAGTTTTCAGACAGTGGTCACCGGGGAGCTGTTTTTT	CASSFQTVVTGELFF
.	TRBJ2-7	.	TRBV7-2	TGTGCCAGCAGTCGAAAGGGGCCTTACGAGCAGTACTTC	CASSRKGPYEQYF
.	TRBJ1-2	.	TRBV5-8	TGTGCCAGCAGCCCGGGAGCTCACTATGGCTACACCTTC	CASSPGAHYGYTF
TRBD1	TRBJ2-7	.	TRBV4-2	TGTGCCAGCAGCCAAGGGACAGGGGGTCGGGAGCAGTACTTC	CASSQGTGGREQYF
.	TRBJ1-2	few	TRBV6-5	TGTGCCAGCACCGCAGGGGTCGCAGCTCTCGGCTACACCTTC	CASTAGVAALGYTF
.	TRBJ1-5	.	TRBV19	TGTGCCAGTAGTATTGTTGGGGCCTATCAGCCCCAGCATTTT	CASSIVGAYQPQHF
TRBD2	TRBJ2-2	.	TRBV27	TGTGCCAGCAGTGTAATAGGGACTAGCAGCGGGGAGCTGTTTTTT	CASSVIGTSSGELFF
TRBD1	TRBJ1-6	once	TRBV6-1	TGTGCCAGCGTTCCTTTGGGACAGAACAATTCACCCCTCCACTTT	CASVPLGQNNSPLHF
TRBD1	TRBJ2-2	.	TRBV7-3	TGTGCCAGCAGTTCTGACAGGGTGACGAACACCGGGGAGCTGTTTTTT	CASSSDRVTNTGELFF
TRBD2	TRBJ2-1	few	TRBV7-3	TGTGCCAGCAGCGACGGGACTAGCGGGGGGAATGAGCAGTTCTTC	CASSDGTSGGNEQFF
TRBD2	TRBJ2-2	.	TRBV5-4	TGTACCAGCAGCCCGCGACTAGCGGAGAACACCGGGGAGCTGTTTTTT	CTSSPRLAENTGELFF
TRBD1	TRBJ2-7	.	TRBV10-3	TGTGCCATCAGTGGGACAGGGGGCAACGAGCAGTACTTC	CAISGTGGNEQYF
TRBD2	TRBJ2-1	.	TRBV13	TGTGCCAGCAGCGGGCGGGGGCTAGCGGGTTCTGGTGAGCAGTTCTTC	CASSGRGLAGSGEQFF
TRBD1	TRBJ2-7	.	TRBV5-6	TGTGCCAGCAGCTGGACAGGGTCCTACGAGCAGTACTTC	CASSWTGSYEQYF
TRBD2	TRBJ2-1	.	TRBV10-3	TGTGCCACTAAAAATCCGGGACTAGCTTTCGACAATGAGCAGTTCTTC	CATKNPGLAFDNEQFF
.	TRBJ1-2	once	TRBV4-3	TGCGCCAGCAGCCAAGATCGGGGGGCAAGCTATGGCTACACCTTC	CASSQDRGASYGYTF
.	TRBJ1-3	.	TRBV25-1	TGTGCCAGCAGTGAAGTGGGCAGGGGCTACTCTGGAAACACCATATATTTT	CASSEVGRGYSGNTIYF
.	TRBJ1-3	once	TRBV13	TGTGCCAGCAGCTTATCGCCTACCACAGGGTCTGGAAACACCATATATTTT	CASSLSPTTGSGNTIYF
TRBD1	TRBJ1-1	.	TRBV5-4	TGTGCCAGCAGTCCAGATAGAGGCAGGGGGCGAACTGAAGCTTTCTTT	CASSPDRGRGRTEAFF
.	TRBJ2-2	.	TRBV6-5	TGTGCCAGCAACCCACTGGGGGGTAAAACCGGGGAGCTGTTTTTT	CASNPLGGKTGELFF
TRBD2	TRBJ2-1	.	TRBV10-3	TGTGCCATCAGTGTTGACGGGGGGGCCGAAAATGAGCAGTTCTTC	CAISVDGGAENEQFF
TRBD2	TRBJ2-7	.	TRBV18	TGTGCCAGCTCACAGCTTAGCGGGGGGGCCAGCGAGCAGTACTTC	CASSQLSGGASEQYF
.	TRBJ2-7	.	TRBV5-1	TGCGCCAGCAGGAGTGACGGACATACTTCCAACGAGCAGTACTTC	CASRSDGHTSNEQYF
.	TRBJ2-1	.	TRBV27	TGTGCCAGCAGTTTGAGCTCCTACAATGAGCAGTTCTTC	CASSLSSYNEQFF
TRBD2	TRBJ2-1	few	TRBV29-1	TGCAGCGTTGATGGATCTAGCGGGGGGGTCAATGAGCAGTTCTTC	CSVDGSSGGVNEQFF
TRBD2	TRBJ2-5	.	TRBV27	TGTGCCAGCAGTCCCTCCGGCGGGGGAGGAAGAGAGACCCAGTACTTC	CASSPSGGGGRETQYF
TRBD1	TRBJ1-1	.	TRBV29-1	TGCAGCGGGGACAGTGACACTGAAGCTTTCTTT	CSGDSDTEAFF
.	TRBJ2-1	.	TRBV4-3	TGCGCCAGCAGCCAAGAAAGCCAGGGGTACAATGAGCAGTTCTTC	CASSQESQGYNEQFF
TRBD1	TRBJ1-1	.	TRBV6-6	TGTGCCAGCAGAACACAGGGGTCTGAAGCTTTCTTT	CASRTQGSEAFF